Below are 26 T cell receptor beta chains sequenced from a single sample in a study of blood T cell repertoires in COVID-19. Generated by immunoSEQ multiplex PCR, the TCRdb table keeps only in-frame clones and is missing some. The sample records 210,000 or so clones, approximately 86% being singletons. The sequenced material came from peripheral blood. The source is a woman aged 30 to 39 with COVID-19, enrolled during active disease.

J is TRBJ2-3 and V is TRBV10-3; the match to TRBD2 covers 13 bases. With 7 bases clipped from V and 1 base from J, the junction kept 2 bases outside the gene matches. The CDR3 is 15 residues long. Germline CDR1 reads ENHRY; CDR2 reads SYGVKD. The CDR3 DNA reads as TGTGCCATCACCGGACTAGCGGGGGGCACAGATACGCAGTATTTT. The encoded protein is CAITGLAGGTDTQYF.

This rearrangement joins TRBV21-1 to TRBJ2-2; the table's D call, TRBD2, was not checked against the DNA. TRBV21-1 is annotated as a pseudogene. The CDR3 sequence is 17 residues long. As DNA, the CDR3 is TGTGCCAGCAGCAAAAAACGGAGGCACTGTCTAACCGGGGAGCTGTTTTTT. Its protein is CASSKKRRHCLTGELFF.

The chain combines TRBV5-6 with TRBJ1-3; a possible D gene is TRBD1 (5 bases). The CDR3 consists of 14 residues. Germline loops: CDR1 SGHDT, CDR2 YYEEEE. Deletions cut 3 bases from V and 4 bases from J, with 11 bases between. DNA of the CDR3: TGTGCCAGCAGCTCGGGCAAGGGGGGAAACACCATATATTTT. It encodes CASSSGKGGNTIYF. Together with reference TRBV5-6 and TRBJ1-3, the CDR3 gives the full variable domain: DAGVTQSPTHLIKTRGQQVTLRCSPKSGHDTVSWYQQALGQGPQFIFQYYEEEERQRGNFPDRFSGHQFPNYSSELNVNALLLGDSALYLCASSSGKGGNTIYFGEGSWLTVV.

The V call is TRBV6-5, the J call TRBJ2-2; the D gene is possibly TRBD2 (6 bases). Germline CDR1 MNHEY, CDR2 SVGAGI. The CDR3 is 15 residues long. V was trimmed by 5 bases and J by 5 bases, leaving 15 bases between them. The CDR3 DNA sequence: TGTGCCAGCAGTCCCCGGCGGGGATTAACCGGGGAGCTGTTTTTT. Protein product: CASSPRRGLTGELFF.

The V gene is TRBV27, the J gene TRBJ2-7; 12 bases align to TRBD2. CDR1 and CDR2 (germline): MNHEY, SMNVEV (reference sequence). J gave up 5 bases and V 0 bases, and 11 bases lay outside the gene matches. The CDR3 is 18 amino acids. The DNA for the CDR3 is TGTGCCAGCAGTTTATCGAATTTGCTAGCGGGAGGGCCTGACGAGCAGTACTTC. Amino acids: CASSLSNLLAGGPDEQYF.

The chain uses TRBV7-2 and TRBJ2-3; tentative D call: TRBD2 (6 bases). The CDR3 covers 14 residues. Trimming pared 8 bases from V and 5 bases from J, leaving 17 bases between. Germline assignment: CDR1 SGHTA and CDR2 FQGNSA. CDR3 sequence: CASGQGGRRDTQYF. The CDR3 region has the DNA TGTGCCAGCGGCCAAGGAGGGCGGAGAGATACGCAGTATTTT.

This clone was detected only a few times. The genes are TRBV19 and TRBJ2-2; 16 bases align to TRBD2. Germline lookup yields CDR1 LNHDA and CDR2 SQIVND (reference sequence). The CDR3 runs 17 residues. J was trimmed by 6 bases and V by 7 bases; bases with no gene match: 8. The CDR3 spells CASTLPGLAGGAGELFF. CDR3 sequence (DNA): TGTGCCAGTACCCTTCCGGGACTAGCGGGAGGGGCCGGGGAGCTGTTTTTT.

This clone has only one observation. The gene calls are TRBV6-2 or TRBV6-3 and TRBJ2-7; possible D gene TRBD2, 5 bases. Trimming took 4 bases from V and 0 from J, leaving 13 bases between them. The germline CDR1 and CDR2 sequences are MNHEY and SVGEGT. This CDR3 has 15 residues. CDR3 sequence: CASSLVGGSSYEQYF. The CDR3 bases are TGTGCCAGCAGTTTAGTTGGAGGAAGCTCCTACGAGCAGTACTTC.

CDR3 bases: TGTGCCAGTAGCCGACCGTATCAAGAGACCCAGTACTTC. It is translated as CASSRPYQETQYF. The J gene is TRBJ2-5, the V gene TRBV27, with D unresolved. This CDR3 has 13 residues. V shed 9 bases and J shed 2 bases, with 13 bases lying between them. Germline assignment: CDR1 MNHEY and CDR2 SMNVEV (reference sequence).

The count of this clone is one. The chain joins TRBV19 to TRBJ2-3; D may be TRBD1 (6 bases). The V and J ends lost 3 bases and 2 bases respectively, with 9 bases between them. CDR1 LNHDA and CDR2 SQIVND come from the germline V gene (reference sequence). The CDR3 has 14 amino acids. Here the CDR3 reads CASSMTGPTDTQYF. CDR3 bases: TGTGCCAGTAGTATGACAGGCCCCACAGATACGCAGTATTTT.

The chain couples TRBV19 to TRBJ1-5; D gene unclear. The CDR3 spans 15 residues. Germline V gene sequence: CDR1 LNHDA, CDR2 SQIVND (reference sequence). Trimming removed 3 bases at V and 5 bases at J, with 14 bases between. The CDR3 spells CASSILLLSYQPQHF. In DNA, the CDR3 is TGTGCCAGTAGTATTTTACTCCTTTCCTATCAGCCCCAGCATTTT.

The J gene is TRBJ2-3, the V gene TRBV5-4; weak D call: TRBD2 (6 bases). Germline loops: CDR1 SGHNT, CDR2 YYREEE (reference sequence). This CDR3 is 15 amino acids long. The V end lost 4 bases, the J end lost 3 bases, and 15 bases lay between the germline ends. The CDR3 DNA sequence: TGTGCCAGCAGCGGGGACTGGCCCGGGACAGATACGCAGTATTTT. It is translated as CASSGDWPGTDTQYF.

The genes are TRBV19 and TRBJ2-2; D is ambiguous. The CDR3 is 11 residues long. Germline V lookup: CDR1 LNHDA, CDR2 SQIVND (reference sequence). V was pared by 6 bases and J by 6 bases, with 5 bases between. CDR3 residues: CASSRAGELFF. CDR3 nucleotides: TGTGCCAGTAGCCGTGCCGGGGAGCTGTTTTTT.

J is TRBJ1-5 and V is TRBV11-2; TRBD1 matches 7 bases. Germline assignment: CDR1 SGHAT and CDR2 FQNNGV. The CDR3 is 13 amino acids. J lost 7 bases, V lost 5 bases, and 5 bases had no gene match. CDR3: CASSLTQGQPQHF. Written as DNA, the CDR3 is TGTGCCAGCAGCCTTACACAGGGGCAGCCCCAGCATTTT.

This sequence joins TRBV27 and TRBJ1-2, with D tentatively TRBD1 (6 bases). This CDR3 has 15 amino acids. The ends were cut back, 0 bases at V and 3 bases at J, with 11 bases in the middle. Germline assignment: CDR1 MNHEY and CDR2 SMNVEV (reference sequence). The CDR3 here is CASSLSAGGDYGYTF. The CDR3 nucleotides are TGTGCCAGCAGTTTATCTGCGGGGGGCGACTATGGCTACACCTTC.

This clone was recorded a few times. The rearrangement uses TRBV25-1 and TRBJ2-5; D not resolved. V lost 4 bases to trimming and J lost 0 bases, with 9 bases between them. The germline V gene encodes CDR1 MGHDK and CDR2 SYGVNS. The length of the CDR3 is 14 residues. CDR3 sequence: CASSAPGNQETQYF. CDR3 DNA: TGTGCCAGCAGTGCCCCAGGAAACCAAGAGACCCAGTACTTC.

CDR3 amino acids: CASSFQTGGQEQYF. For the CDR3, the DNA is TGTGCCAGCAGCTTTCAGACAGGGGGGCAAGAGCAGTACTTC. J is TRBJ2-7 and V is TRBV7-9, with 9 bases that match TRBD1. The CDR3 is 14 residues long. Germline V gives CDR1 SEHNR, CDR2 FQNEAQ (reference sequence). The trim removed 3 bases at V and 7 bases at J, leaving 7 bases unmatched.

The chain couples TRBV28 to TRBJ2-2, with a weak D call TRBD2 (6 bases). V lost 6 bases and J lost 1, with 12 bases in between. The germline CDR1 and CDR2 sequences are MDHEN and SYDVKM. The CDR3 extends over 15 amino acids. The CDR3: CASSFQRVNTGELFF. The DNA of the CDR3 is TGTGCCAGCAGCTTTCAGCGGGTGAACACCGGGGAGCTGTTTTTT.

This chain joins TRBV19 and TRBJ2-1; 8 bases are a match to TRBD2. With 6 bases clipped from V and 1 base from J, the junction kept 5 bases outside the gene matches. Germline V lookup: CDR1 LNHDA, CDR2 SQIVND (reference sequence). The CDR3 loop spans 15 amino acids. This CDR3 is CASRTTSDSYNEQFF. CDR3 nucleotides: TGTGCCAGTAGGACGACTAGCGATTCCTACAATGAGCAGTTCTTC.

The V gene is TRBV5-1, the J gene TRBJ2-6; TRBD1 aligns across 8 bases. CDR1 is SGHRS, CDR2 YFSETQ, per germline. The CDR3 loop spans 17 amino acids. Trimming removed 0 bases from V and 2 bases from J; junction bases left unmatched: 4. CDR3 DNA: TGCGCCAGCAGCTTGGAACAGGGGGTGACTGGGGCCAACGTCCTGACTTTC. Translation gives CASSLEQGVTGANVLTF.

V and J are TRBV3-1 (or the pseudogene TRBV3-2) and TRBJ1-6; TRBD1 matches at 10 bases. The V gene end was trimmed by 6 bases and the J gene end by 10 bases; junction bases not matched to a gene: 6. The CDR3 sequence is 14 residues long. Germline lookup yields CDR1 LGHDT and CDR2 YNNKEL (reference sequence). CDR3 protein: CASRTGTGDSPLHF. As DNA, the CDR3 is TGTGCCAGCAGGACCGGGACAGGGGACTCACCCCTCCACTTT.

The chain combines TRBV11-2 with TRBJ2-3; TRBD1 agrees at 8 bases. Trimming took 6 bases from V and 2 from J; bases not matched to a gene: 7. This CDR3 is 15 amino acids long. Germline V gives CDR1 SGHAT, CDR2 FQNNGV. In DNA, the CDR3 is TGTGCCAGCAGACAAAACAGGGGGTCCACAGATACGCAGTATTTT. Translation gives CASRQNRGSTDTQYF.

The chain has TRBV12-3 or TRBV12-4 and TRBJ1-5; the D gene is possibly TRBD1 (6 bases). Trimming removed 6 bases at V and 7 bases at J, with 13 bases between. This CDR3 is built from 13 residues. CDR3 protein: CASRTGHGQPQHF. The CDR3, as DNA: TGTGCCAGCAGAACAGGGCACGGCCAGCCCCAGCATTTT.

CDR3 in DNA: TGTGCCAGCAGCTTAGACACAGATCAGCCCCAGCATTTT. This encodes CASSLDTDQPQHF. The chain combines TRBV7-2 with TRBJ1-5; D is ambiguous. The CDR3 spans 13 residues. V lost 1 base and J 5 bases, leaving 6 bases between the germline ends. Germline lookup yields CDR1 SGHTA and CDR2 FQGNSA.

The chain employs TRBV27 and TRBJ1-6, with D possibly being TRBD1 (6 bases). Trimming cost V 4 bases and J 14 bases, with 18 bases left between them. The CDR3 runs to 14 residues. Looked up from germline, CDR1 is MNHEY and CDR2 is SMNVEV (reference sequence). In DNA form, the CDR3 reads TGTGCCAGCAGTTACAACAGGGAGCGGGGCTCCCTCCACTTT. Translation: CASSYNRERGSLHF.

The genes are TRBV3-1 (or the pseudogene TRBV3-2) and TRBJ2-1; 9 nucleotides line up with TRBD2. From germline, CDR1 is LGHDT and CDR2 YNNKEL (reference sequence). This CDR3 has 20 amino acids. The V gene end was trimmed by 4 bases and the J gene end by 8 bases; junction bases not matched to a gene: 24. The CDR3 DNA sequence: TGTGCCAGCAGCCGTCGTAGCGGGAGCCAGGCTTATCGTACTGGGGATGAGCAGTTCTTC. It codes for CASSRRSGSQAYRTGDEQFF.